One and the same sample provided the 25 T cell receptor beta chains below, sequenced in a study of response to subunit inactivated influenza vaccine (dated by TCRdb to 2016 to 2018). The method behind the library was RT-PCR. Sequencing was carried out with an Illumina HiSeq 2500. TCRdb cleaned the public reads at Q25 with fastp, built clones with MiXCR and kept in-frame beta chains. Entries that share a CDR3 protein sequence are merged under the most common genes and DNA. The table for this sample lists under 850,000 distinct CDR3 sequences; approximately 18% of them were counted only once. About a tenth of the sample lies in the top ten. The sample in question was PBMCs from blood, obtained about 5 days after vaccination. Receptor source: a man between 45 and 60 years old who received an inactivated influenza vaccine. Donor details come from another sample of the same person, matched by shared clones.

This clonotype was observed a few times. The chain is built from TRBV20-1 and TRBJ1-6; 7 bases agree with TRBD1. CDR3 length: 15 amino acids. V shed 2 bases and J 5 bases; nucleotides not matched to a gene: 6. Germline CDR1 reads DFQATT; CDR2 reads SNEGSKA (reference sequence). CDR3 nucleotide sequence: TGCAGTGCTAGACCTCAGACAGGGCATAATTCACCCCTCCACTTT. It translates to CSARPQTGHNSPLHF.

The rearrangement joins TRBV29-1 to TRBJ2-7, with unresolved D. The CDR3 is made up of 15 amino acids. V was clipped by 3 bases and J by 0 bases, with 15 bases between them. In germline, CDR1 is SQVTM, CDR2 ANQGSEA. The CDR3 coding sequence is TGCAGCGTTGAGCTCGAAGTTCACCCCTCCTACGAGCAGTACTTC. Protein: CSVELEVHPSYEQYF.

This clonotype was counted only a few times. The chain uses TRBV10-3 and TRBJ1-1; TRBD1 aligns across 7 bases. J gave up 3 bases and V 7 bases, and 5 bases lay outside the gene matches. The germline gives CDR1 ENHRY, CDR2 SYGVKD. CDR3 size: 13 residues. CDR3 nucleotide sequence: TGTGCCATCACCCCTGACAGGGACACTGAAGCTTTCTTT. The encoded protein is CAITPDRDTEAFF.

This clonotype was seen more than once but under ten times. The rearrangement joins TRBV28 to TRBJ1-2; D unclear. With 2 bases removed from V and 4 bases from J, the gap between germline ends came to 8 bases. CDR1 and CDR2 (germline): MDHEN, SYDVKM. The CDR3 consists of 13 residues. The CDR3 DNA sequence: TGTGCCAGCAGTTTAAAGGCCCCCTATGGCTACACCTTC. Amino acids: CASSLKAPYGYTF.

This chain uses TRBV7-3 with TRBJ2-5, with TRBD2 matching over 11 bases. V lost 5 bases to trimming and J lost 4 bases; unmatched junction nucleotides: 6. This CDR3 contains 15 residues. Germline V gives CDR1 SGHTA, CDR2 FQGTGA. Here the CDR3 reads CASSALAGVGETQYF. The CDR3 DNA is TGTGCCAGCAGCGCACTAGCGGGAGTGGGAGAGACCCAGTACTTC.

This clonotype was seen a handful of times. The chain uses TRBV11-1 and TRBJ2-2; D possibly matches TRBD1 or TRBD2 (6 bases each). Germline CDR1 reads SGHAT; CDR2 reads FQDESV (reference sequence). Trimming stripped 3 bases from V and 7 bases from J, with 33 bases between. The CDR3 runs 21 residues. CDR3 amino acids: CASSLRGRQELRSGKVGELFF. The CDR3 DNA reads TGTGCCAGCAGCTTGAGGGGCCGACAGGAACTACGTAGCGGAAAGGTCGGGGAGCTGTTTTTT.

The J gene is TRBJ2-1, the V gene TRBV6-2 or TRBV6-3, with TRBD2 matching over 12 bases. Germline trimming cut 6 bases from V and 5 bases from J; bases unmatched to any gene: 5. The CDR3 sequence is 15 residues long. Per the germline V gene, CDR1 is MNHEY and CDR2 is SVGEGT. CDR3 in amino acids: CASRWTSGVNNEQFF. CDR3 bases: TGTGCCAGCAGGTGGACTAGCGGGGTGAACAATGAGCAGTTCTTC.

The CDR3: CASSLSQGVSTDTQYF. Written as DNA, the CDR3 is TGTGCCAGCAGCTTATCCCAGGGGGTATCGACAGATACGCAGTATTTT. The rearrangement uses TRBV7-9 and TRBJ2-3; 7 bases are shared with TRBD1. V lost 2 bases and J lost 3; bases outside the gene matches: 8. CDR3 length equals 16 residues. Germline CDR1 SEHNR, CDR2 FQNEAQ (reference sequence).

This clonotype was observed a single time. The rearrangement joins TRBV10-2 to TRBJ2-3, with 11 bases identical to TRBD1. Germline V gene sequence: CDR1 WSHSY, CDR2 SAAADI. The CDR3 consists of 15 residues. Trimming took 6 bases from V and 4 from J; bases not matched to a gene: 6. CDR3 coding DNA: TGCGCCAGCAGCCTGGACAGGGGGCCTTCAGATACGCAGTATTTT. Translation: CASSLDRGPSDTQYF.

This clonotype was counted many times. The J gene is TRBJ2-2, the V gene TRBV7-9; 14 nucleotides line up with TRBD2. V gave up 5 bases and J gave up 6 bases; unmatched junction bases: 2. CDR1 and CDR2 (germline): SEHNR, FQNEAQ (reference sequence). There are 15 residues in the CDR3. The CDR3 nucleotides are TGTGCCAGCAGCCCGGGACTAGCGGGAGCCGGGGAGCTGTTTTTT. This sequence encodes CASSPGLAGAGELFF.

This clonotype was counted ten times or more. The rearrangement joins TRBV5-6 to TRBJ2-7; TRBD2 matches 13 bases. The CDR3 is 14 amino acids. V trimming: 5 bases; J trimming: 5 bases; junction bases outside the gene matches: 4. The germline V gene has CDR1 SGHDT and CDR2 YYEEEE. CDR3 sequence reads: CASSPGLAGNEQYF. CDR3 coding DNA: TGTGCCAGCAGTCCGGGACTAGCGGGGAACGAGCAGTACTTC.

V usage is TRBV6-5 and J usage is TRBJ2-5; D tentatively fits TRBD1 or TRBD2 (5 bases each). V lost 4 bases to trimming and J lost 1 base, with 10 bases between them. The V gene's germline CDR1 is MNHEY and CDR2 SVGAGI. The CDR3 runs to 14 residues. The CDR3 region is CASSWGPLQETQYF. The CDR3 bases are TGTGCCAGCAGTTGGGGACCGCTCCAAGAGACCCAGTACTTC.

A remark on this clonotype: This may be a read error: a much more frequent sequence differs by one nucleotide. The J gene is TRBJ1-2, the V gene TRBV6-5; TRBD1 agrees at 8 bases. This CDR3 has 16 residues. Germline CDR1 MNHEY, CDR2 SVGAGI. CDR3 residues: CANSYSGQGAGYGYTF. The CDR3 coding sequence is TGTGCCAACAGTTACTCAGGGCAGGGGGCCGGCTATGGCTACACCTTC.

The chain joins TRBV5-1 to TRBJ2-4; 9 bases fit TRBD2. Germline CDR1 SGHRS, CDR2 YFSETQ. The CDR3 sequence is 19 residues long. Trimming removed 0 bases from V and 6 bases from J; junction bases left unmatched: 16. In DNA form, the CDR3 reads TGCGCCAGCAGCTTGGGGAGACAGGGCTGGGGACTAGCAGGAAACATTCAGTACTTC. It encodes CASSLGRQGWGLAGNIQYF.

The chain links TRBV7-9 to TRBJ2-1, with D possibly TRBD2 on 5 matching bases. CDR3 length: 15 amino acids. V was pared by 3 bases and J by 4 bases, with 13 bases between. From germline, CDR1 is SEHNR and CDR2 FQNEAQ (reference sequence). Here the CDR3 reads CASSFSAVLYNEQFF. In DNA, the CDR3 is TGTGCCAGCAGCTTTTCAGCGGTTCTTTACAATGAGCAGTTCTTC. Full variable domain (rest looked up from reference TRBV7-9 and TRBJ2-1): DTGVSQNPRHKITKRGQNVTFRCDPISEHNRLYWYRQTLGQGPEFLTYFQNEAQLEKSRLLSDRFSAERPKGSFSTLEIQRTEQGDSAMYLCASSFSAVLYNEQFFGPGTRLTVL.

Details on this clonotype: A much larger clone sits a single nucleotide away, making a read error possible. The rearrangement joins TRBV7-9 to TRBJ2-1, with D possibly TRBD1 on 6 matching bases. The CDR3 has 15 residues. Germline CDR1 and CDR2: SEHNR and FQNEAQ (reference sequence). Trimming took 1 base from V and 8 from J, leaving 15 bases between them. CDR3 amino acids: CASSLDRVVYDEQFF. CDR3 DNA: TGTGCCAGCAGCTTAGACAGGGTAGTTTACGATGAGCAGTTCTTC.

In its sample, this clonotype was seen a few times. V gene TRBV19 combines with J gene TRBJ2-7; TRBD2 aligns across 7 bases. This CDR3 is built from 16 residues. The germline CDR1 and CDR2 sequences are LNHDA and SQIVND (reference sequence). The junction had 9 bases not matched to a gene; V was cut back by 3 bases and J by 1 base. The CDR3, as DNA: TGTGCCAGTAGTATTAAGGGACTACTTGGGTCCTACGAGCAGTACTTC. Amino acids: CASSIKGLLGSYEQYF. The whole variable domain, filled in from reference TRBV19 and TRBJ2-7, reads DGGITQSPKYLFRKEGQNVTLSCEQNLNHDAMYWYRQDPGQGLRLIYYSQIVNDFQKGDIAEGYSVSREKKESFPLTVTSAQKNPTAFYLCASSIKGLLGSYEQYFGPGTRLTVT.

This clonotype has only a few counts. The chain is built from TRBV4-2 and TRBJ1-5; unclear D gene. Looked up from germline, CDR1 is LGHNA and CDR2 is YNFKEQ. This CDR3 contains 15 residues. Trimming took 0 bases from V and 10 from J, leaving 16 bases between them. The CDR3 nucleotides are TGTGCCAGCAGCCAAGATCATGGGCCTGATTCTCCCCAGCATTTT. Translation: CASSQDHGPDSPQHF.

The genes are TRBV29-1 and TRBJ2-3, with D perhaps assigned TRBD1 or TRBD2 (5 bases each). The CDR3 covers 13 residues. The germline gives CDR1 SQVTM, CDR2 ANQGSEA. Trimming shortened V by 7 bases and J by 3 bases, and 14 bases separated the two germline ends. This CDR3 is CSARDQRTDTQYF. CDR3 nucleotides: TGCAGCGCCCGGGACCAAAGGACAGATACGCAGTATTTT.

This sequence joins TRBV7-2 and TRBJ2-5; the D gene is possibly TRBD2 (6 bases). The V and J ends lost 6 bases and 5 bases respectively, with 19 bases between them. The germline V gene has CDR1 SGHTA and CDR2 FQGNSA. The CDR3 covers 15 residues. The CDR3 DNA is TGTGCCAGCAGTCCCCAGACTAGGAGGAGTGAGACCCAGTACTTC. It specifies CASSPQTRRSETQYF. Variable domain in full (rest from reference TRBV7-2 and TRBJ2-5): GAGVSQSPSNKVTEKGKDVELRCDPISGHTALYWYRQSLGQGLEFLIYFQGNSAPDKSGLPSDRFSAERTGGSVSTLTIQRTQQEDSAVYLCASSPQTRRSETQYFGPGTRLLVL.

The chain recombines TRBV3-1 with TRBJ2-1, with 8 bases fitting TRBD1. CDR1 and CDR2 from the germline V gene are LGHDT and YNNKEL (reference sequence). The trim removed 0 bases at V and 6 bases at J, leaving 4 bases unmatched. The CDR3 is made up of 15 amino acids. CDR3 region: CASSQDPGGVNEQFF. Here the CDR3 DNA reads TGTGCCAGCAGCCAAGACCCAGGGGGCGTCAATGAGCAGTTCTTC.

The chain is built from TRBV27 and TRBJ2-3; the D gene could be TRBD1 or TRBD2 (5 bases each). CDR1 and CDR2 from the germline V gene are MNHEY and SMNVEV (reference sequence). Trimming removed 7 bases at V and 1 base at J, with 30 bases between. The CDR3 sequence is 20 residues long. The CDR3 DNA sequence: TGTGCCAGCACCCACCCTGCCGTAGGAAATGGGGGAGCTGGCACAGATACGCAGTATTTT. This codes for CASTHPAVGNGGAGTDTQYF.

A few counts support this clonotype. The chain uses TRBV20-1 and TRBJ2-7; no clear D gene. V was trimmed by 2 bases and J by 0 bases, leaving 8 bases between them. Looked up from germline, CDR1 is DFQATT and CDR2 is SNEGSKA (reference sequence). This CDR3 spans 13 amino acids. The CDR3 nucleotides are TGCAGTGCTAGACTCGACATCTCCTACGAGCAGTACTTC. Its protein is CSARLDISYEQYF.

The chain couples TRBV7-9 to TRBJ2-2, with a possible D match to TRBD1 (6 bases). Germline CDR1 and CDR2: SEHNR and FQNEAQ (reference sequence). Trimming left V 6 bases short and J 2 bases short, with 10 bases between. CDR3 length: 14 residues. In DNA form, the CDR3 reads TGTGCCAGCAGGTCGGACAGAAACACCGGGGAGCTGTTTTTT. Translated: CASRSDRNTGELFF.

V gene TRBV7-9 combines with J gene TRBJ2-7; unclear D gene. Trimming pared 5 bases from V and 4 bases from J, leaving 18 bases between. The CDR3 extends over 15 amino acids. Germline V gene data show CDR1 as SEHNR and CDR2 as FQNEAQ (reference sequence). This CDR3 reads CASSPDRTAAYEQYF. DNA of the CDR3: TGTGCCAGCAGCCCTGATCGGACCGCTGCATACGAGCAGTACTTC.